This is a list of T cell receptor beta chains from one sample in a study of cytomegalovirus exposure and HLA in healthy donors. This table comes from immunoSEQ multiplex PCR, and its TCRdb copy is limited to in-frame clones, with some not included. The table includes roughly 120,000 clones, 70% to 75% detected once. Sequencing was done on a sample of PBMCs. These receptors all stem from a woman between 18 and 29 years old in good health and CMV-seronegative. The CDR3 runs from the conserved cysteine through the conserved F or W. D genes are given only for firm matches. Expanded clones are given a class, and other clones once, few, many or no size at all.

d_gene: TRBD2; abundance: -; v_gene: TRBV13; j_gene: TRBJ2-5; CDR3nt: TGTGCCAGCAGCTCTCGACTAGCGGGGGGTCCCGTCCAAGAGACCCAGTACTTC; CDR3aa: CASSSRLAGGPVQETQYF
d_gene: -; abundance: few; v_gene: TRBV30; j_gene: TRBJ1-1; CDR3nt: TGTGCCTCAGAGGGCTACACTGAAGCTTTCTTT; CDR3aa: CASEGYTEAFF
d_gene: -; abundance: -; v_gene: TRBV19; j_gene: TRBJ1-1; CDR3nt: TGTGCCAGTAGTAGCCGCTCGGGGTATTTAGGGGAAGCTTTCTTT; CDR3aa: CASSSRSGYLGEAFF
d_gene: TRBD1; abundance: -; v_gene: TRBV4-1; j_gene: TRBJ2-5; CDR3nt: TGCGCCAGCAGCCAAGGTCGACAGGGGGCGAGGGAGACCCAGTACTTC; CDR3aa: CASSQGRQGARETQYF
d_gene: TRBD2; abundance: -; v_gene: TRBV27; j_gene: TRBJ2-4; CDR3nt: TGTGCCAGCAGTTCGAGCGGGGGGGGCCCCCAAAGCATTCAGTACTTC; CDR3aa: CASSSSGGGPQSIQYF
d_gene: -; abundance: once; v_gene: TRBV14; j_gene: TRBJ1-1; CDR3nt: TGTGCCAGCAGCCAAGGGTTCGGGGTGGGCACTGAAGCTTTCTTT; CDR3aa: CASSQGFGVGTEAFF
d_gene: TRBD2; abundance: -; v_gene: TRBV10-2; j_gene: TRBJ2-7; CDR3nt: TGCGCCAGCAGTGACCCGGGGGGTATGAAGGGCTACGAGCAGTACTTC; CDR3aa: CASSDPGGMKGYEQYF
d_gene: -; abundance: -; v_gene: TRBV2; j_gene: TRBJ1-5; CDR3nt: TGTGCCAGCAGCCCCGACAGAAATCAGCCCCAGCATTTT; CDR3aa: CASSPDRNQPQHF
d_gene: -; abundance: -; v_gene: TRBV30; j_gene: TRBJ1-1; CDR3nt: TGTGCCTGGAGTGGGCAGGGTTTGGCTGAAGCTTTCTTT; CDR3aa: CAWSGQGLAEAFF
d_gene: -; abundance: -; v_gene: TRBV6-1; j_gene: TRBJ1-4; CDR3nt: TGTGCCAGCAGTGAAGCGTTGAGGGGGAGGGTTGGAACTAATGAAAAACTGTTTTTT; CDR3aa: CASSEALRGRVGTNEKLFF
d_gene: TRBD2; abundance: -; v_gene: TRBV6-6; j_gene: TRBJ2-1; CDR3nt: TGTGCCAGCAGTTCCCCTAGCGGGGGGGCGGGCAATGAGCAGTTCTTC; CDR3aa: CASSSPSGGAGNEQFF
d_gene: -; abundance: -; v_gene: TRBV6-6; j_gene: TRBJ1-2; CDR3nt: TGTGCCAGCAGTGTACAGGGCTCCTATGGCTACACCTTC; CDR3aa: CASSVQGSYGYTF
d_gene: TRBD1; abundance: few; v_gene: TRBV2; j_gene: TRBJ1-4; CDR3nt: TGTGCCAGCATCACACAGGGGGCGCGCGAAAAACTGTTTTTT; CDR3aa: CASITQGAREKLFF
d_gene: -; abundance: -; v_gene: TRBV28; j_gene: TRBJ1-4; CDR3nt: TGTGCCAGCAATCGGGACACAGTCAACTCACTGTTTTTT; CDR3aa: CASNRDTVNSLFF
d_gene: TRBD1; abundance: -; v_gene: TRBV4-1; j_gene: TRBJ1-2; CDR3nt: TGCGCCAGCAGCCAAACGACAGGGAGCTATGGCTACACCTTC; CDR3aa: CASSQTTGSYGYTF
d_gene: -; abundance: -; v_gene: TRBV6-6; j_gene: TRBJ1-1; CDR3nt: TGTGCCAGCACCATGGGGGGATCGGGGACTGAAGCTTTCTTT; CDR3aa: CASTMGGSGTEAFF
d_gene: TRBD1; abundance: -; v_gene: TRBV29-1; j_gene: TRBJ2-5; CDR3nt: TGCAGCGTTGTAGACAGGGGGTACCAAGAGACCCAGTACTTC; CDR3aa: CSVVDRGYQETQYF
d_gene: TRBD1; abundance: -; v_gene: TRBV19; j_gene: TRBJ1-1; CDR3nt: TGTGCCAGTAGTATCGGGACAGGGAGGGACACTGAAGCTTTCTTT; CDR3aa: CASSIGTGRDTEAFF
d_gene: -; abundance: few; v_gene: TRBV6-1; j_gene: TRBJ1-5; CDR3nt: TGTGCCAGCAGTGGACAGCTCAATCAGCCCCAGCATTTT; CDR3aa: CASSGQLNQPQHF
d_gene: TRBD2; abundance: -; v_gene: TRBV5-4; j_gene: TRBJ2-1; CDR3nt: TGTGCCAGCAGCGCCGGGACTAGCGGGGCCAATGAGCAGTTCTTC; CDR3aa: CASSAGTSGANEQFF
d_gene: TRBD1; abundance: -; v_gene: TRBV10-3; j_gene: TRBJ2-1; CDR3nt: TGTGCCATCAAGGTTGACAGGGTGGTGCATGAGCAGTTCTTC; CDR3aa: CAIKVDRVVHEQFF
d_gene: -; abundance: -; v_gene: TRBV30; j_gene: TRBJ1-1; CDR3nt: TGTGCCTGGAGTGTAATTGGACTGCCACTTCAGGAAGCTTTCTTT; CDR3aa: CAWSVIGLPLQEAFF
d_gene: TRBD1; abundance: few; v_gene: TRBV6-5; j_gene: TRBJ1-1; CDR3nt: TGTGCCAGCAGTTACCTCCCAGGGGGCACTGAAGCTTTCTTT; CDR3aa: CASSYLPGGTEAFF
d_gene: -; abundance: -; v_gene: TRBV2; j_gene: TRBJ2-3; CDR3nt: TGTGCCAGCAGACTGCAGGACAGCCCTAGCACAGATACGCAGTATTTT; CDR3aa: CASRLQDSPSTDTQYF
d_gene: -; abundance: -; v_gene: TRBV4-2; j_gene: TRBJ2-4; CDR3nt: TGTGCCAGCAGCCAACCGCCTCAACAGGACCTTAAAAACATTCAGTACTTC; CDR3aa: CASSQPPQQDLKNIQYF
d_gene: TRBD2; abundance: -; v_gene: TRBV5-1; j_gene: TRBJ2-7; CDR3nt: TGCGCCAGCAGCTTGGGCGGGGGGGCCGAGCAGTACTTC; CDR3aa: CASSLGGGAEQYF
d_gene: -; abundance: -; v_gene: TRBV6-1; j_gene: TRBJ1-2; CDR3nt: TGTGCCAGCAGTGAAGCCTCGACAGGAACCTATGGCTACACCTTC; CDR3aa: CASSEASTGTYGYTF
d_gene: TRBD1; abundance: -; v_gene: TRBV5-1; j_gene: TRBJ1-1; CDR3nt: TGCGCCAGCACTGAGACAGGGGCGAACACTGAAGCTTTCTTT; CDR3aa: CASTETGANTEAFF
d_gene: TRBD1; abundance: -; v_gene: TRBV7-6; j_gene: TRBJ2-5; CDR3nt: TGTGCCAGCAGCTGGACAGGGGGCAGGGAGACCCAGTACTTC; CDR3aa: CASSWTGGRETQYF